These 12 T cell receptor beta chains were sequenced from one sample in a study of post-analysis software for immune sequencing data. TCR beta libraries were prepared from cDNA with unique molecular identifiers. Each CDR3 protein gets one entry after TCRdb re-called the PCR reads with MiXCR. The data contain about 820,000 distinct CDR3 sequences, 53% of them singletons. Antigens of these TCRs are unknown. Regarding the study as a whole: The study found TRBV5-6, TRBV5-1 and TRBV20-1 among five or six TRBV segments more frequent in patients than controls.

Material for sequencing was blood. Receptors originate from a girl between 5 and 17 years old with multiple sclerosis.

This clonotype occurred a few times. The V gene is TRBV5-1, the J gene TRBJ2-7; D is perhaps TRBD2 (6 bases). The CDR3 sequence is 14 residues long. Germline CDR1 and CDR2: SGHRS and YFSETQ. V was clipped by 3 bases and J by 2 bases, with 12 bases between them. CDR3 region: CASSSRGVPYEQYF. The CDR3 DNA reads TGCGCCAGCAGCTCGCGCGGGGTGCCCTACGAGCAGTACTTC. Drawing the rest from reference TRBV5-1 and TRBJ2-7, the complete variable domain is KAGVTQTPRYLIKTRGQQVTLSCSPISGHRSVSWYQQTPGQGLQFLFEYFSETQRNKGNFPGRFSGRQFSNSRSEMNVSTLELGDSALYLCASSSRGVPYEQYFGPGTRLTVT.

V usage is TRBV25-1 and J usage is TRBJ2-1; D might be TRBD2 (5 bases). Germline V CDR1 and CDR2: MGHDK, SYGVNS. V lost 4 bases and J 9 bases, leaving 16 bases between the germline ends. The CDR3 is made up of 14 amino acids. The CDR3 sequence is CASSGPTPGSEQFF. CDR3 nucleotides: TGTGCCAGCAGTGGACCCACCCCGGGATCTGAGCAGTTCTTC.

This sequence joins TRBV2 and TRBJ2-1; D possibly uses TRBD1 or TRBD2 (6 bases each). The DNA matches TRBJ2-7 better at its end, which makes the J call doubtful. This CDR3 is 14 amino acids long. CDR1 and CDR2 (germline): SNHLY, FYNNEI. DNA for the CDR3: TGTGCCAGCAAGGGCGGGACATCTACCTACGAGCAGTACTTC. This gives the protein CASKGGTSTYEQYF.

This chain links TRBV5-5 with TRBJ1-2; no clear D gene. Per the germline V gene, CDR1 is SGHKS and CDR2 is YYEKEE (reference sequence). This CDR3 contains 12 residues. V was cut by 4 bases and J by 8 bases, with 12 bases left in between. CDR3 region: CASSQNPGGYTF. The CDR3, as DNA: TGTGCCAGCAGCCAAAACCCAGGAGGCTACACCTTC.

The genes are TRBV12-3 or TRBV12-4 and TRBJ2-1; maybe TRBD2 (7 bases). CDR3 length: 16 residues. V lost 6 bases, J lost 2 bases, and 17 bases lay in between. CDR3 amino acids: CASRFRGGDPYNEQFF. CDR3 DNA sequence: TGTGCCAGCAGGTTTAGAGGGGGGGACCCCTACAATGAGCAGTTCTTC.

This clonotype was counted a few times. This chain joins TRBV29-1 and TRBJ2-1; 10 bases line up with TRBD2. The V segment lost 6 bases and the J segment 5 bases; nucleotides outside the gene matches: 4. This CDR3 contains 13 residues. Germline V gives CDR1 SQVTM, CDR2 ANQGSEA. The CDR3 DNA follows: TGCAGCGTGGCGGGACTAGCGCACAATGAGCAGTTCTTC. It is translated as CSVAGLAHNEQFF.

The chain uses TRBV7-9 and TRBJ2-7; unclear D gene. The CDR3 spans 11 residues. Germline V CDR1 and CDR2: SEHNR, FQNEAQ (reference sequence). Trimming took off 2 bases at V and 5 bases at J, with 4 bases between the two ends. The CDR3 coding sequence is TGTGCCAGCAGCTTAACTAACGAGCAGTACTTC. This gives the protein CASSLTNEQYF.

This chain uses TRBV9 with TRBJ2-3, with TRBD2 matching over 8 bases. V gave up 2 bases and J gave up 4 bases; unmatched junction bases: 6. Germline-derived CDR1 and CDR2 are SGDLS and YYNGEE. The CDR3 covers 15 residues. CDR3 DNA sequence: TGTGCCAGCAGCGTGAGTAGCGGGGTCTCAGATACGCAGTATTTT. Its protein is CASSVSSGVSDTQYF.

This chain connects TRBV6-5 to TRBJ1-6, with unresolved D. V lost 0 bases and J 13 bases, leaving 7 bases between the germline ends. The CDR3 runs to 12 residues. The germline gives CDR1 MNHEY, CDR2 SVGAGI. CDR3 DNA sequence: TGTGCCAGCAGTTACTCCGCGGCTCCCCTCCACTTT. Its protein is CASSYSAAPLHF.

This sequence joins TRBV28 and TRBJ2-5; D could derive from TRBD1 or TRBD2 (5 bases each). The CDR3 is 15 amino acids. Trimming pared 8 bases from V and 5 bases from J, leaving 21 bases between. CDR1 MDHEN and CDR2 SYDVKM come from the germline V gene. The CDR3 nucleotides are TGTGCCAGCCTCCGCGGCGCAGGGAGAGGGGAGACCCAGTACTTC. Translating gives CASLRGAGRGETQYF.

This clonotype has only a few counts. The rearrangement joins TRBV4-2 to TRBJ1-2, with D perhaps matching TRBD1 (5 bases). The CDR3 length is 14 residues. CDR1 is LGHNA and CDR2 is YNFKEQ in the germline V gene. V shed 0 bases and J shed 8 bases, with 13 bases lying between them. The CDR3 loop reads CASSQEVRGRGYTF. The CDR3 DNA is TGTGCCAGCAGCCAAGAAGTGCGGGGACGCGGCTACACCTTC.

The rearrangement joins TRBV7-9 to TRBJ1-4; D possibly corresponds to TRBD1 (6 bases). CDR3 length equals 15 residues. Germline V gene sequence: CDR1 SEHNR, CDR2 FQNEAQ (reference sequence). V lost 5 bases to trimming and J lost 3 bases, with 13 bases between them. The CDR3 region is CASSQRTESNEKLFF. The CDR3 nucleotides are TGTGCCAGCAGCCAACGGACAGAATCTAATGAAAAACTGTTTTTT.